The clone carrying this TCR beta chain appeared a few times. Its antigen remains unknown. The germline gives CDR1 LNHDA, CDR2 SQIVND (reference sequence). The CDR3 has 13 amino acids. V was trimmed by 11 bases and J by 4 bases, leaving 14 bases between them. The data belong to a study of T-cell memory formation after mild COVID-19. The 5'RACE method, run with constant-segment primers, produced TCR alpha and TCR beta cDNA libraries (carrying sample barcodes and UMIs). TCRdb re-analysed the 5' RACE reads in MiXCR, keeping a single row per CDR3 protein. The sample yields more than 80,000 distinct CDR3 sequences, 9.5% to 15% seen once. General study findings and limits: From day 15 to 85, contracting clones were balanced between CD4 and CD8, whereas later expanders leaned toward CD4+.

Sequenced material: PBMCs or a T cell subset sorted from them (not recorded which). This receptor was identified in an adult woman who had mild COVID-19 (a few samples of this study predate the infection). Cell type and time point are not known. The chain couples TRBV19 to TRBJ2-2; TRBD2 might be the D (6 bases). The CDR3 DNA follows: TGTGCCGCAACCGCCGGGAGCACCGGGGAGCTGTTTTTT. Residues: CAATAGSTGELFF.